The clone carrying this TCR beta chain was counted ten times or more. What it binds is not known. 5'-RACE, quantitative and with molecular barcodes, yielded the TCR beta libraries. MiXCR, applied by TCRdb to the 5' RACE reads, yields one record per CDR3 protein. The sample lists about 210,000 distinct CDR3 sequences, about 7.3% seen once, with more than 13% in the top ten. The CDR3 extends over 12 amino acids. Trimming shortened V by 2 bases and J by 8 bases, and 10 bases separated the two germline ends. Germline CDR1 SGHRS, CDR2 YFSETQ. The source of the sample is a study of CD8 T cells in ankylosing spondylitis. Study results and limitations: Apparently characteristic of ankylosing spondylitis blood was a TCR beta motif (eight highly homologous variants). From matched ankylosing spondylitis synovial fluid, disease-linked clones were reportedly recovered at significantly enriched levels. Existing reports had already noted some motif variants in reactive arthritis synovial fluid and blood. CD8+ cells made up the disease-linked clones, which were relatively rare in peripheral blood.

This TCR derives from a male donor with ankylosing spondylitis. What was sequenced was blood, either unsorted or a sorted T cell fraction (not recorded which). The chain employs TRBV5-1 and TRBJ1-1, with unresolved D. The CDR3 bases are TGCGCCAGCAGCTTCAGTGGTTACGAAGCTTTCTTT. This gives the protein CASSFSGYEAFF.